The 9 T cell receptor beta chains below come from one sample, sequenced in a study of metastatic and nonmetastatic thyroid tumors. No patient had received any treatment before thyroid surgery. TCRdb re-called the PCR reads through MiXCR. The table lists roughly 70,000 clones, less than 20% of them singletons. The sample taken for sequencing was blood. These receptors were obtained from a female donor with papillary thyroid cancer or a benign thyroid nodule (not recorded which). Some clones in this sample may be carry-over from other donors' samples.

This chain links TRBV19 with TRBJ2-2, with 8 bases aligning to TRBD2. Looked up from germline, CDR1 is LNHDA and CDR2 is SQIVND (reference sequence). The CDR3 is made up of 16 amino acids. The V and J ends lost 3 bases and 7 bases, in that order; junction bases with no gene match: 10. CDR3 protein: CASSIGPAGESGELFF. Written as DNA, the CDR3 is TGTGCCAGTAGTATCGGTCCAGCGGGAGAGAGCGGGGAGCTGTTTTTT.

A few counts support this clone. One end of the junction is discordant with germline, which a read error may explain. This chain connects TRBV6-1 to TRBJ2-1; 11 bases agree with TRBD2. Looked up from germline, CDR1 is MNHNS and CDR2 is SASEGT. CDR3 size: 14 residues. CDR3 sequence reads: CASRPPVASGRTHF. DNA for the CDR3: TGTGCCAGCAGGCCCCCGGTGGCTAGCGGGAGGACTCACTTC.

The sample holds many counts of this clone. The chain links TRBV7-9 to TRBJ1-4, with 9 nucleotides matching TRBD1. Germline CDR1 reads SEHNR; CDR2 reads FQNEAQ (reference sequence). V trimming: 6 bases; J trimming: 4 bases; junction bases outside the gene matches: 3. The CDR3 totals 14 residues. CDR3 residues: CASRRTGVNEKLFF. As DNA, the CDR3 is TGTGCCAGCAGGCGGACAGGGGTTAATGAAAAACTGTTTTTT.

By proportion, this clone is medium-sized. V and J are TRBV6-1 and TRBJ2-7, with 8 nucleotides matching TRBD1. Germline V lookup: CDR1 MNHNS, CDR2 SASEGT. CDR3 size: 13 residues. With V trimmed by 8 bases and J by 3 bases, 6 bases remained unmatched. Here the CDR3 reads CASDRTGLYEQYF. The CDR3 nucleotides are TGTGCCAGCGACAGGACAGGGCTCTACGAGCAGTACTTC.

This clone was counted ten times or more. Other DNA sequences in this sample translate to the same CDR3. The chain employs TRBV10-3 and TRBJ1-1; D may be TRBD1 (5 bases). Trimming cost V 9 bases and J 5 bases, with 10 bases left between them. The CDR3 runs to 11 residues. Germline V gene data show CDR1 as ENHRY and CDR2 as SYGVKD. The CDR3 region is CAIKGETEAFF. The CDR3 DNA is TGTGCCATTAAAGGGGAGACTGAAGCTTTCTTT.

V is TRBV19 and J is TRBJ1-6; possibly TRBD1 for D (6 bases). Germline loops: CDR1 LNHDA, CDR2 SQIVND (reference sequence). The CDR3 covers 16 residues. V gave up 3 bases and J gave up 10 bases, with 19 bases separating them. The CDR3 loop reads CASSILPQGGRSPLHF. CDR3 in DNA: TGTGCCAGTAGTATCCTCCCACAGGGAGGTCGGTCACCCCTCCACTTT.

This clone was picked up many times. V gene TRBV9 combines with J gene TRBJ1-1; D gene unclear. CDR1 and CDR2 from the germline V gene are SGDLS and YYNGEE. The length of the CDR3 is 13 residues. V lost 2 bases and J 5 bases, leaving 10 bases between the germline ends. CDR3 in amino acids: CASSVEVTTEAFF. The CDR3 DNA reads as TGTGCCAGCAGCGTTGAAGTTACTACTGAAGCTTTCTTT. Full variable domain (missing parts from reference TRBV9 and TRBJ1-1): DSGVTQTPKHLITATGQRVTLRCSPRSGDLSVYWYQQSLDQGLQFLIQYYNGEERAKGNILERFSAQQFPDLHSELNLSSLELGDSALYFCASSVEVTTEAFFGQGTRLTVV.

This clone was detected ten times or more. The chain carries TRBV7-9 and TRBJ2-1, with D possibly being TRBD2 (5 bases). This CDR3 has 14 residues. The germline CDR1 and CDR2 sequences are SEHNR and FQNEAQ (reference sequence). Trimming cost V 1 base and J 6 bases, with 10 bases left between them. The CDR3 coding sequence is TGTGCCAGCAGCTTAGTTGAGGAGGCCAATGAGCAGTTCTTC. Residues: CASSLVEEANEQFF.

The chain employs TRBV30 and TRBJ1-2, with a possible D match to TRBD1 (5 bases). There are 15 residues in the CDR3. V lost 0 bases, J lost 3 bases, and 14 bases lay in between. Germline V gene sequence: CDR1 GTSNPN, CDR2 SVGIG (reference sequence). The CDR3 nucleotides are TGTGCCTGGAGTGTACGGCAGGGCCGAGACTATGGCTACACCTTC. Encoded protein: CAWSVRQGRDYGYTF.